This TCR beta chain is drawn from a study of regulatory T cells in long-lasting Graves disease. General observations from the study: The persistent group shared 2,500 to 3,000 public clonotypes, more than the 950 to 1,000 shared by new patients. The work looked only at peripheral blood and did not look at thyroid tissue.

As for this clonotype: Its specificity is not known.

Regarding time point: newly diagnosed GD, antithyroid drugs for less than 3 months. Construction of the TCR library relied on RNA isolated from PBMCs. The CDR3 has 14 residues. V shed 5 bases, J shed 3 bases, and the junction held 5 bases outside the gene matches. Both iRepertoire HTBI primers and Arm-PCR of CDR3 regions were used to build the TCR beta libraries. TCRdb processed the multiplex PCR reads anew with MiXCR; each CDR3 protein has one entry. The sample contains roughly 380,000 distinct CDR3 sequences, over 15% of which appear only once. The same specimen was also included in a second study, on T cells in Graves' hyperthyroidism and ophthalmopathy. This second report adds: First-round RT-PCR with HTBI primers amplified the TCR CDR3 region.

V gene TRBV12-3 or TRBV12-4 combines with J gene TRBJ2-7; the match to TRBD1 covers 9 bases. The sample consisted of peripheral blood mononuclear cells (PBMCs), taken at new diagnosis, from a patient treated with antithyroid drugs. The source of this sequence is a man aged 35-49 years with Graves disease. The CDR3 spells CASSEQGAVYEQYF. DNA for the CDR3: TGTGCCAGCAGTGAACAGGGGGCGGTCTACGAGCAGTACTTC.